This TCR beta chain was recorded in a study of siplizumab effects on memory and regulatory T cells. As to this clone: The antigen is not known.

Germline V gene sequence: CDR1 MNHEY, CDR2 SMNVEV (reference sequence). V was cut by 4 bases and J by 7 bases, with 11 bases left in between. This CDR3 spans 12 amino acids. This table comes from immunoSEQ multiplex PCR, and its TCRdb copy is limited to in-frame clones, with some not included. Here the sample spans approximately 100,000 clones, around 90% being singletons. Whole-study findings and limits: Solely a minor proportion of alloreactive clones could be assigned to unstimulated subsets. Mappable alloreactive CD4+ clones averaged 68.8% Treg-derived with siplizumab versus 26.9% in controls.

The sequenced material came from Tregs sorted from blood. The receptor was derived from a human donor in good health. The chain employs TRBV27 and TRBJ2-7; no definite D call. For the CDR3, the DNA is TGTGCCAGCAGTTACCAAGGGCGGGAGCAGTACTTC. This sequence encodes CASSYQGREQYF.